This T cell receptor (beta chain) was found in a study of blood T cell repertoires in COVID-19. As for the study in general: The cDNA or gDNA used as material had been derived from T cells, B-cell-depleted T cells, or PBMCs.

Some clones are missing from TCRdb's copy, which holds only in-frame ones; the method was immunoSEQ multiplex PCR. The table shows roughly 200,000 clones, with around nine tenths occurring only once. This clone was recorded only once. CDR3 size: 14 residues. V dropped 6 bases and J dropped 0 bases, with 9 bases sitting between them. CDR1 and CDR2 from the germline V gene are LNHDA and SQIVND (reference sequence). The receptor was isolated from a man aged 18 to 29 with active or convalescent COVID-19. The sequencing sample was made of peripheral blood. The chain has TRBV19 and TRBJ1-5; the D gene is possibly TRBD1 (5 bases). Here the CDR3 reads CASSLTASNQPQHF. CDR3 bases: TGTGCCAGTAGCCTGACAGCTAGCAATCAGCCCCAGCATTTT.